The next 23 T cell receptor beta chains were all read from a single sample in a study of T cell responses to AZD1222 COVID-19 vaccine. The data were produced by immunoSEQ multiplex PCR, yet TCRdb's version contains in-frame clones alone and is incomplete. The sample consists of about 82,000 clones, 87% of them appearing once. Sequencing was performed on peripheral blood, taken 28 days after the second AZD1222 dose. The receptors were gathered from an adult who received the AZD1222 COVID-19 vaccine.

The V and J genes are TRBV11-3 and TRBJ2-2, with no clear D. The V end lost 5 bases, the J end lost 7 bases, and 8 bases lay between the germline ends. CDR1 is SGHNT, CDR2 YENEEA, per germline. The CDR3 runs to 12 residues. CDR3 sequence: CASSPDNGELFF. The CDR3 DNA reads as TGTGCCAGCAGCCCTGACAACGGGGAGCTGTTTTTT.

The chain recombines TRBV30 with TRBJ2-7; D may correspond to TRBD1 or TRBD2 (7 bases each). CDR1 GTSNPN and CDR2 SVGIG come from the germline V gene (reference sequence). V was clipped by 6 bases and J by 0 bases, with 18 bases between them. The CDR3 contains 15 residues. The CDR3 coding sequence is TGTGCCTGCAGGCGGGGGACAGAAGCCTCCTACGAGCAGTACTTC. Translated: CACRRGTEASYEQYF.

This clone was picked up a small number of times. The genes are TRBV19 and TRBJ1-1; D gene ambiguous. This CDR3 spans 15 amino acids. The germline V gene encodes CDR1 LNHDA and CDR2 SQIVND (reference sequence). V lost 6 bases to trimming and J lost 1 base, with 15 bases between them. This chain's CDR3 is CASRPFVVTNTEAFF. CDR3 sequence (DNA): TGTGCCAGTAGGCCTTTTGTGGTAACGAACACTGAAGCTTTCTTT.

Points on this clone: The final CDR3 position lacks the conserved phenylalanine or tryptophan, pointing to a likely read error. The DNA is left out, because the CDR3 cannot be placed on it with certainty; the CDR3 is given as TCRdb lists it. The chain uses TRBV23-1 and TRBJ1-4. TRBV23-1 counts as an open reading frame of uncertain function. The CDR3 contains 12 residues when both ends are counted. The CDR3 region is CASSQFLPGSPV.

The CDR3 loop reads CASSQERGQPQHF. Here the CDR3 DNA reads TGTGCCAGCAGCCAAGAACGTGGACAGCCCCAGCATTTT. The V call is TRBV14, the J call TRBJ1-5, with D uncertain. CDR3 length: 13 residues. The germline V gene encodes CDR1 SGHDN and CDR2 FVKESK. V lost 0 bases and J 7 bases, leaving 7 bases between the germline ends.

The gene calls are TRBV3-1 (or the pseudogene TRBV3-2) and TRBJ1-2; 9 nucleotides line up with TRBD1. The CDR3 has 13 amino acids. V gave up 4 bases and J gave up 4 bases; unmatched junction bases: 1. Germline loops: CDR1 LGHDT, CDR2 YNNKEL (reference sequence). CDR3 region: CASSLQGAYGYTF. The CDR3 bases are TGTGCCAGCAGCCTACAGGGGGCCTATGGCTACACCTTC.

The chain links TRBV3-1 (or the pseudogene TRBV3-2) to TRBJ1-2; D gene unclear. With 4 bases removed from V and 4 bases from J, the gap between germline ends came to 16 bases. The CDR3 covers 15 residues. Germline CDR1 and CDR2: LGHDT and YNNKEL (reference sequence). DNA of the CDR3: TGTGCCAGCAGCCCGCCGATGGGCAGTCGCTATGGCTACACCTTC. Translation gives CASSPPMGSRYGYTF.

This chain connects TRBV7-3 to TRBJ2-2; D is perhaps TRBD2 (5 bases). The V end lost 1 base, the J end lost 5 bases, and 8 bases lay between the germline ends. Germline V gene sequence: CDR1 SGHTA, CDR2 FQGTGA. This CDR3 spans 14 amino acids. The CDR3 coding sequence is TGTGCCAGCAGCTTAAATCGGGGAACCGGGGAGCTGTTTTTT. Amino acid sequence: CASSLNRGTGELFF.

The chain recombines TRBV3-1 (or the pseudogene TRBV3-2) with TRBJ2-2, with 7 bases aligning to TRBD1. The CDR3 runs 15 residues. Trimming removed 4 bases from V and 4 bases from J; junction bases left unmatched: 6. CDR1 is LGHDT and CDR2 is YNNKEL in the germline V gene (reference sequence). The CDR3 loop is CASSLGQRLTGELFF. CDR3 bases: TGTGCCAGCAGCCTGGGACAGCGGCTCACCGGGGAGCTGTTTTTT.

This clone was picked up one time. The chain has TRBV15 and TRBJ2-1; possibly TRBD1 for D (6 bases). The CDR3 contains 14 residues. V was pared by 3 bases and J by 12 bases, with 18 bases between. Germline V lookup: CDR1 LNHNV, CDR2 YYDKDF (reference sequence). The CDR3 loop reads CATSSAKQGEWQFF. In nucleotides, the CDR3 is TGTGCCACCAGCAGTGCAAAACAGGGAGAGTGGCAGTTCTTC.

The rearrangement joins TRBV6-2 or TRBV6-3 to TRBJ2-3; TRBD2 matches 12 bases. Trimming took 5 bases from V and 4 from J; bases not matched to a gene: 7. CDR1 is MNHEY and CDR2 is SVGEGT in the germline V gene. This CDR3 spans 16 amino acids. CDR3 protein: CASSRTSGVYPDTQYF. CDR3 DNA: TGTGCCAGCAGTAGGACTAGCGGGGTATATCCAGATACGCAGTATTTT.

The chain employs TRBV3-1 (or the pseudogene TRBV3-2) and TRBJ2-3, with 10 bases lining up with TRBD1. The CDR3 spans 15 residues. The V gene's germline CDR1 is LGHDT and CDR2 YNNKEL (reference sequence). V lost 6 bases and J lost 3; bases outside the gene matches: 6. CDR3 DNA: TGTGCCAGCAGTCAGGGACAGGGGTGGACAGATACGCAGTATTTT. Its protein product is CASSQGQGWTDTQYF.

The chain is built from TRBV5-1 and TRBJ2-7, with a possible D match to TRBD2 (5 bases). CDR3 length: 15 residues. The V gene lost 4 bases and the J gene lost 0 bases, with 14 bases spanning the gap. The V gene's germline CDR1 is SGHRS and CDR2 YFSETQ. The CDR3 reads CASSTTVGSSYEQYF. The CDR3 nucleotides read TGCGCCAGCAGCACCACAGTGGGGAGCTCCTACGAGCAGTACTTC.

CDR3 nucleotides: TGTGCCAGCGATAGACAGGGACGGGGGACTGAAGCTTTCTTT. It encodes CASDRQGRGTEAFF. The rearrangement joins TRBV2 to TRBJ1-1; 7 bases are a match to TRBD1. CDR1 and CDR2 from the germline V gene are SNHLY and FYNNEI. CDR3 length: 14 residues. The junction had 11 bases not matched to a gene; V was cut back by 8 bases and J by 5 bases.

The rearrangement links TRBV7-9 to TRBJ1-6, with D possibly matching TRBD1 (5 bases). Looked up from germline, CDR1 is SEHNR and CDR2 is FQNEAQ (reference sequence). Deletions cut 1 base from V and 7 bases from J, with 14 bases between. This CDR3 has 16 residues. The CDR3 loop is CASSLGTGVGNSPLHF. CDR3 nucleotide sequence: TGTGCCAGCAGCTTAGGAACGGGGGTCGGCAATTCACCCCTCCACTTT.

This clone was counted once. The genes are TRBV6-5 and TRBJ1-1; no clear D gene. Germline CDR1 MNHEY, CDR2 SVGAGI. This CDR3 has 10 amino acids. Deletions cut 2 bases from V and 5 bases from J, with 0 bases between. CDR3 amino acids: CASSYTEAFF. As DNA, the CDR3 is TGTGCCAGCAGTTACACTGAAGCTTTCTTT.

Here the CDR3 DNA reads TGTGCCTGGAGTTCAGGGGTGTCGGGCACCGGGGAGCTGTTTTTT. This translates into CAWSSGVSGTGELFF. The chain employs TRBV30 and TRBJ2-2, with a possible D match to TRBD1 (6 bases). The CDR3 has 15 residues. Germline CDR1 reads GTSNPN; CDR2 reads SVGIG (reference sequence). With 2 bases removed from V and 4 bases from J, the gap between germline ends came to 14 bases.

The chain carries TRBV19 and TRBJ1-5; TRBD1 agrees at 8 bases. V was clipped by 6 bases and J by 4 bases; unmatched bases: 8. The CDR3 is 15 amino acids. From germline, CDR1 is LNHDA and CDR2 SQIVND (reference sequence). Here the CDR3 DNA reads TGTGCCAGTAGGCCGACAGGGGCGCGGAATCAGCCCCAGCATTTT. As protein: CASRPTGARNQPQHF.

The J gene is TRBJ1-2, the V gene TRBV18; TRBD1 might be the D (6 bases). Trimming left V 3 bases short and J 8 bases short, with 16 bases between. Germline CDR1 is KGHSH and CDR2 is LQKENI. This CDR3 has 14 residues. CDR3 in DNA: TGTGCCAGCTCACCTTTGGGGGGGGCAGAAGGCTACACCTTC. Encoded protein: CASSPLGGAEGYTF. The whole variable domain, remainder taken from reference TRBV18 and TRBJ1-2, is NAGVMQNPRHLVRRRGQEARLRCSPMKGHSHVYWYRQLPEEGLKFMVYLQKENIIDESGMPKERFSAEFPKEGPSILRIQQVVRGDSAAYFCASSPLGGAEGYTFGSGTRLTVV.

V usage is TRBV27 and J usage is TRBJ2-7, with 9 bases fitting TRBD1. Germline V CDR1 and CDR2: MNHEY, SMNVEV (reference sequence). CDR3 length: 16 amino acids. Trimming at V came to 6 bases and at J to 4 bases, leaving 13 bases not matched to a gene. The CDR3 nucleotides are TGTGCCAGCAGGAGAGGGACAGGGCAAGGGGAGTACGAGCAGTACTTC. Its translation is CASRRGTGQGEYEQYF.

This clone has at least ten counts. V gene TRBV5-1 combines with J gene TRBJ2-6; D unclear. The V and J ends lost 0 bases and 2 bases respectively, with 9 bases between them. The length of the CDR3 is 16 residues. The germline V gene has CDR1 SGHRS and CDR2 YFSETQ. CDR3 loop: CASSLGQETGANVLTF. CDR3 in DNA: TGCGCCAGCAGCTTGGGCCAGGAGACTGGGGCCAACGTCCTGACTTTC.

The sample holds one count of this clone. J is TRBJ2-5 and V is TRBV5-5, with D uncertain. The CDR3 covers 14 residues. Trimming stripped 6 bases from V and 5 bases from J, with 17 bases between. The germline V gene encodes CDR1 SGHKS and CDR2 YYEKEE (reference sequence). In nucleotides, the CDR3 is TGTGCCAGCACCCCTAGGCAGATGAGGGAGACCCAGTACTTC. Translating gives CASTPRQMRETQYF.

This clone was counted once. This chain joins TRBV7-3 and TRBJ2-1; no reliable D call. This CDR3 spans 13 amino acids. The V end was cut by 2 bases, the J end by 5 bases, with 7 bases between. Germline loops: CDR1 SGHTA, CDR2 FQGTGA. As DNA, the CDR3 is TGTGCCAGCAGCTTAGGACGGAACAATGAGCAGTTCTTC. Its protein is CASSLGRNNEQFF.